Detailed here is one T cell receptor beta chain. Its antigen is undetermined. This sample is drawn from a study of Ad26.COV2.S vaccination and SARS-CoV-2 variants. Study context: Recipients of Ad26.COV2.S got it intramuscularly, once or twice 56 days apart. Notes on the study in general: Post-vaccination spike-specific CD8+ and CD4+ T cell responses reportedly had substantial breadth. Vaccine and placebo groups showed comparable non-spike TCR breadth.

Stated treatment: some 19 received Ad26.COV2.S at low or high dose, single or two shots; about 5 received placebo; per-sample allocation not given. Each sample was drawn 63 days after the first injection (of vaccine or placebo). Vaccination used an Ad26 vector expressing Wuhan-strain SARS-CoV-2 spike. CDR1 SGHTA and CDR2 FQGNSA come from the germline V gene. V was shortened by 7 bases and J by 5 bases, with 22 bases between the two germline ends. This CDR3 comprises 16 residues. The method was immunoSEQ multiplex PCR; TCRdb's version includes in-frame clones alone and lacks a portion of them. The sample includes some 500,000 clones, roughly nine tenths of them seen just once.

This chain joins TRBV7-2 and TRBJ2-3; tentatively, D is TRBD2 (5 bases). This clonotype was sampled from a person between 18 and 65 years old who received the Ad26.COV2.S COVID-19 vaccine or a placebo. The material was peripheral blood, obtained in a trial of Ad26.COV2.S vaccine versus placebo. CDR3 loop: CASNRPEGGGGDTQYF. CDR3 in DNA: TGTGCCAGCAACCGCCCCGAGGGTGGAGGAGGAGATACGCAGTATTTT.